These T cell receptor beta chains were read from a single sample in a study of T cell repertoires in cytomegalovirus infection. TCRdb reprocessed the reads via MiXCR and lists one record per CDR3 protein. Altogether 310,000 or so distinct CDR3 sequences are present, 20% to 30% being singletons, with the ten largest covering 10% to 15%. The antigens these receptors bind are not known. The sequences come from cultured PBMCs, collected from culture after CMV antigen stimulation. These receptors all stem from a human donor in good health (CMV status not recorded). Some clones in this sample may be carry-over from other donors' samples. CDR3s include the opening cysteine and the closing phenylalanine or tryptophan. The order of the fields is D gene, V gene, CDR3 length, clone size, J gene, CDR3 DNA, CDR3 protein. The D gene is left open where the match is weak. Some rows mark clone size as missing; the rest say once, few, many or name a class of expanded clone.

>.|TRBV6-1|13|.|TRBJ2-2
TGTGCCAGCAGATTGACAGCACCCGGGGAGCTGTTTTTT
CASRLTAPGELFF
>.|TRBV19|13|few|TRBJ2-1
TGTGCCAGTAGTATACACCTAAACAATGAGCAGTTCTTC
CASSIHLNNEQFF
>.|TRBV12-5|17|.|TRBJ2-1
TGTGCTAGTGGTTTGGTAACAGGAGGGACCCCCTACAATGAGCAGTTCTTC
CASGLVTGGTPYNEQFF
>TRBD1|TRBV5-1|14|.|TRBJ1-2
TGCGCCAGCAGCTTGCGGACAGGGTTGGATGGCTACACCTTC
CASSLRTGLDGYTF
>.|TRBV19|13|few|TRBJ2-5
TGTGCCAGCAAGAAGGTGGGGGTAGAGACCCAGTACTTC
CASKKVGVETQYF
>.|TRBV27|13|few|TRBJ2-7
TGTGCCAGCAGAGTAGGATCAAACTACGAGCAGTACTTC
CASRVGSNYEQYF
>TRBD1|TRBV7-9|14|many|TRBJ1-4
TGTGCCAGCAGTCCCGGGACAGCTAATGAAAAACTGTTTTTT
CASSPGTANEKLFF
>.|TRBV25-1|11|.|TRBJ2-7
TGTGCCAGCGGAGCCTACTACGAGCAGTACTTC
CASGAYYEQYF
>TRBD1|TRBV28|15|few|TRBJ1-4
TGTGCCAGCAGGGTAGGGGACAGTAGCAATGAAAAACTGTTTTTT
CASRVGDSSNEKLFF
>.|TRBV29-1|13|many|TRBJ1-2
TGCAGCGTTGATTCGGTGGGTGCCTATGGCTACACCTTC
CSVDSVGAYGYTF
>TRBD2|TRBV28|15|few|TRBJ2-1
TGTGCCAGCAGTTTGCGGCTAGCGGGAGTCAATGAGCAGTTCTTC
CASSLRLAGVNEQFF
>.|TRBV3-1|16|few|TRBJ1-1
TGTGCCAGCAGCCAAGAATGGGGGAAAGAAAACACTGAAGCTTTCTTT
CASSQEWGKENTEAFF
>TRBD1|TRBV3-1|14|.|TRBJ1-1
TGTGCCAGCAGCCTCCTGACAGGGGACACTGAAGCTTTCTTT
CASSLLTGDTEAFF
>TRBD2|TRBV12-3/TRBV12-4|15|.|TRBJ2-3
TGTGCCAGCAGTTTACGGGGAGGGCCCACAGATACGCAGTATTTT
CASSLRGGPTDTQYF
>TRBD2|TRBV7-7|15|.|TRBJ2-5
TGTGCTAGCAGCTTAGGCGGGAGAAGGGACGAGACCCAGTACTTC
CASSLGGRRDETQYF
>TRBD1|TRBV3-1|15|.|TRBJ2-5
TGTGCCAGCAGCCACCAAACGACAGGGCCAAAGACCCAGTACTTC
CASSHQTTGPKTQYF
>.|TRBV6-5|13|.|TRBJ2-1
TGTGCCAGCAGTTGGTACGAAACCGATGAGCAGTTCTTC
CASSWYETDEQFF
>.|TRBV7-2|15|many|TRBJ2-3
TGTGCCAGCAGCTTAGCCGGGAGTTACACAGATACGCAGTATTTT
CASSLAGSYTDTQYF
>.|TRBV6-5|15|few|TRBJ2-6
TGTGCCAGCAGTTACCGGACTTCTGGGGCCAACGTCCTGACTTTC
CASSYRTSGANVLTF
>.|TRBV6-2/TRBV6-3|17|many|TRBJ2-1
TGTGCCAGCAGTTACTCGCAGGGTTTGAGACGCCAGAATGAGCAGTTCTTC
CASSYSQGLRRQNEQFF
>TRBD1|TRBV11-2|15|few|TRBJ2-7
TGTGCCAGCAGCGCGGACGGGACAGGGGCCTACGAGCAGTACTTC
CASSADGTGAYEQYF
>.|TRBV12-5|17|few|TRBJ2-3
TGTGCTAGTGGTTTGGACGCGTGGGAGCAGGTCACAGATACGCAGTATTTT
CASGLDAWEQVTDTQYF
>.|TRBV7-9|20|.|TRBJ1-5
TGTGCCAGCAGCTTAGAGGGGGGGGGTCGTGGAAGTTCGGGCAATCAGCCCCAGCATTTT
CASSLEGGGRGSSGNQPQHF
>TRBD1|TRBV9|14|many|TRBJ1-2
TGTGCCAGCAGCGTAGAAGGACAGGGCTATGGCTACACCTTC
CASSVEGQGYGYTF
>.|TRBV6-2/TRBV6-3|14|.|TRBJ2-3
TGTGCCAGCAGTTACGTGACCGACACAGATACGCAGTATTTT
CASSYVTDTDTQYF
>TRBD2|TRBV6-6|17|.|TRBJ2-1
TGTGCCAGCAGTTACGTAGGGACTAGCGGGAGGTCCCATGAGCAGTTCTTC
CASSYVGTSGRSHEQFF
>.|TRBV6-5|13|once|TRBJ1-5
TGTGCCAGCAGTTTGACCGCTGGCGAGCCCCAGCATTTT
CASSLTAGEPQHF
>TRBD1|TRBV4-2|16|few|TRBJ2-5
TGTGCCAGCAGCCAATACCCGGGACAGTTACAAGAGACCCAGTACTTC
CASSQYPGQLQETQYF
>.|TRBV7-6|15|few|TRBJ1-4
TGTGCCAGCAGCTTATCGGGCCAAGGAAGTGAAAAACTGTTTTTT
CASSLSGQGSEKLFF
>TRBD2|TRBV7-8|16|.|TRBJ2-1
TGTGCCAGCAGCTTAGCGAGGACTAGCGGGAGTGGTGAGCAGTTCTTC
CASSLARTSGSGEQFF
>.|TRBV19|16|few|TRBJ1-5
TGTGCCAGTAGTATCCCTCAACAGGTCCCTGGTCAGCCCCAGCATTTT
CASSIPQQVPGQPQHF
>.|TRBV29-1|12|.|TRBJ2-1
TGCAGCGTTGATCTGGGTTCCCCTGGGCAGTTCTTC
CSVDLGSPGQFF
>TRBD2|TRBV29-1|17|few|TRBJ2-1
TGCAGCGTCTCTGGGACTAGCGGCCCAAACTCCTACAATGAGCAGTTCTTC
CSVSGTSGPNSYNEQFF
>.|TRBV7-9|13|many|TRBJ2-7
TGTGCCAGCAGCTTAAGTGATCCCTACGAGCAGTACTTC
CASSLSDPYEQYF
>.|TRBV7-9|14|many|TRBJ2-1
TGTGCCAGCAGCTTAGTGGAGGGGTACAATGAGCAGTTCTTC
CASSLVEGYNEQFF
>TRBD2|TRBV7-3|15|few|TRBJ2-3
TGTGCCAGCAGCTGGACTAGCGGCCGAGGGGATACGCAGTATTTT
CASSWTSGRGDTQYF
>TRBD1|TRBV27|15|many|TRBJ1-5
TGTGCCAGCAGTTTATCTGACAGGGGGAATCAGCCCCAGCATTTT
CASSLSDRGNQPQHF
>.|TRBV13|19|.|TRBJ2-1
TGTGCCAGCAGCTTAGGCGTCGAAGTTGGGCAGGGAAAAGTTAATGAGCAGTTCTTC
CASSLGVEVGQGKVNEQFF
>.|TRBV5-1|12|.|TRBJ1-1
TGCGCCAGCAGCTTGGATGGAGAAGGAGCTTTCTTT
CASSLDGEGAFF
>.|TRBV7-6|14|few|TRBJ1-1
TGTGCCAGCAGCTTATTTGGATCGAACACTGAAGCTTTCTTT
CASSLFGSNTEAFF
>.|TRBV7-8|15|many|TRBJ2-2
TGTGCCAGCAGCTTAGAAGTTACGAACACCGGGGAGCTGTTTTTT
CASSLEVTNTGELFF
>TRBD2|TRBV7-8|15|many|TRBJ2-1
TGTGCCAGCAGCCCAGGACTAGCGGGAGGTGATGAGCAGTTCTTC
CASSPGLAGGDEQFF
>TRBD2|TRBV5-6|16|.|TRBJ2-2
TGTGCCAGCAGCTCGACAGCGGGAGGGCCAGGCGGGGAGCTGTTTTTT
CASSSTAGGPGGELFF
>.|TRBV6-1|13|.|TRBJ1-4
TGTGCCAGCATCGGTGCAACTAATGAAAAACTGTTTTTT
CASIGATNEKLFF
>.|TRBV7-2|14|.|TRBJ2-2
TGTGCCAGCAGCTTACCGACTAGTTCCGGGGAGCTGTTTTTT
CASSLPTSSGELFF
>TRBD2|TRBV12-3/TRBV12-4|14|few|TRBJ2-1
TGTGCCAGCCGACTAGCGGGAGCCTACAATGAGCAGTTCTTC
CASRLAGAYNEQFF
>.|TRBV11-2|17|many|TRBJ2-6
TGTGCCAGCAGCCCTCGGGACACAAAAACTGGGGCCAACGTCCTGACTTTC
CASSPRDTKTGANVLTF
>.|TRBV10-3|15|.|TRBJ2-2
TGTGCCATCAGTGAGTCGAAAGGGAACACCGGGGAGCTGTTTTTT
CAISESKGNTGELFF
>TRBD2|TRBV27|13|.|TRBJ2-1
TGTGCCAGCAGCTGGACTAGCAGTGGTGAGCAGTTCTTC
CASSWTSSGEQFF
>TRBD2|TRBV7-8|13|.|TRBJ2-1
TGTGCCAGCAGCCCCTCCCGACTAGCGGGACAGTTCTTC
CASSPSRLAGQFF
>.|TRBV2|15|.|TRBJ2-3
TGTGCCACCAAGCCGGGCAAAACTAGCACAGATACGCAGTATTTT
CATKPGKTSTDTQYF
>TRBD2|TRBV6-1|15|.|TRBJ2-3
TGTGCCAGCAATTACGGACTAGGGCCCACAGATACGCAGTATTTT
CASNYGLGPTDTQYF
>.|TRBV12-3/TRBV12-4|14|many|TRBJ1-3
TGTGCCAGCAGTCCCGGAACAACTGGAAACACCATATATTTT
CASSPGTTGNTIYF